This T cell receptor beta chain is drawn from a study of shared clonotypes between healthy human individuals. Study conclusions and caveats: Clonotypes shared by all four donors outscored non-shared clonotypes in generation probability.

As for this clone: Its antigen is not known.

With 9 bases clipped from V and 10 bases from J, the junction kept 9 bases outside the gene matches. This CDR3 spans 12 amino acids. Every immunoSEQ plate was one replicate of a subset's evenly spread DNA. Profiled with immunoSEQ multiplex PCR; TCRdb holds only in-frame clones, not every one. The sample shows about 1.5 million clones, approximately 98% of them seen only once. The clonotype was recovered from a young man in good health. The rearrangement links TRBV23-1 to TRBJ1-2; 9 nucleotides agree with TRBD1. TRBV23-1 is given ORF status, its function remaining uncertain. Sequencing was carried out using naive CD4+ T cells sorted from blood. Subset denoted: CD45RA+ positively selected. The CDR3 is CAREPGQGAYTF. CDR3 DNA sequence: TGCGCCAGGGAACCGGGACAGGGAGCCTACACCTTC.